The 10 T cell receptor beta chains in this list originate from one sample, sequenced in a study of cytomegalovirus exposure and HLA in healthy donors. The PCR ran on 60 Vbeta and 13 Jbeta primers. Some clones are missing from TCRdb's copy, which holds only in-frame ones; the method was immunoSEQ multiplex PCR. The sample holds fewer than 140,000 clones, roughly 70% seen once. Source material: PBMCs. All receptors derive from a male donor in good health and CMV-seropositive.

The rearrangement links TRBV30 to TRBJ2-1; a possible D gene is TRBD1 (6 bases). V dropped 8 bases and J dropped 3 bases, with 20 bases sitting between them. The CDR3 has 15 amino acids. CDR1 is GTSNPN and CDR2 is SVGIG in the germline V gene (reference sequence). As DNA, the CDR3 is TGTGCCCTCATCAAGGGGGTTTTATTCTACAATGAGCAGTTCTTC. It specifies CALIKGVLFYNEQFF.

This clone was seen a few times. The J gene is TRBJ1-1, the V gene TRBV4-1, with 7 bases lining up with TRBD1. V gave up 0 bases and J gave up 4 bases; unmatched junction bases: 5. CDR1 is MGHRA, CDR2 YSYEKL, per germline. CDR3 length equals 15 residues. The chain's CDR3 is CASSQETGSLTEAFF. The CDR3 region has the DNA TGCGCCAGCAGCCAAGAGACAGGGAGCCTCACTGAAGCTTTCTTT.

The genes are TRBV6-5 and TRBJ1-5; D possibly corresponds to TRBD1 (5 bases). Per the germline V gene, CDR1 is MNHEY and CDR2 is SVGAGI. The CDR3 is 15 amino acids. V was clipped by 6 bases and J by 4 bases, with 16 bases between them. The DNA of the CDR3 is TGTGCCAGCAGGAACGACAGAAGCGGGAATCAGCCCCAGCATTTT. Its translation: CASRNDRSGNQPQHF.

This chain joins TRBV9 and TRBJ2-2, with 12 bases aligning to TRBD2. The germline V gene encodes CDR1 SGDLS and CDR2 YYNGEE. The V segment lost 0 bases and the J segment 2 bases; nucleotides outside the gene matches: 5. This CDR3 spans 18 amino acids. The CDR3 protein is CASSVAQLAGGNTGELFF. CDR3 in DNA: TGTGCCAGCAGCGTAGCCCAACTAGCGGGGGGCAACACCGGGGAGCTGTTTTTT.

The genes are TRBV11-1 and TRBJ2-7; the match to TRBD1 covers 10 bases. V trimming: 4 bases; J trimming: 1 base; junction bases outside the gene matches: 4. From germline, CDR1 is SGHAT and CDR2 FQDESV (reference sequence). CDR3 length: 15 amino acids. The CDR3 loop is CASSSPGQGSYEQYF. In DNA form, the CDR3 reads TGTGCCAGCAGCTCTCCGGGACAGGGGTCCTACGAGCAGTACTTC.

The CDR3 DNA reads TGTGCCAGCAGTTCCGGTCCGAATCAGCCCCAGCATTTT. It specifies CASSSGPNQPQHF. The V call is TRBV6-5, the J call TRBJ1-5; D not certain. The germline gives CDR1 MNHEY, CDR2 SVGAGI. The germline V and J ends were trimmed by 4 bases and 4 bases, with 8 bases remaining between them. CDR3 size: 13 residues.

The chain employs TRBV5-1 and TRBJ2-5, with TRBD1 matching over 7 bases. The germline CDR1 and CDR2 sequences are SGHRS and YFSETQ. The CDR3 runs to 13 residues. After removal of 4 bases from V and 3 bases from J, the junction contained 3 bases not matched to a gene. The CDR3 DNA is TGCGCCAGCAGCACCACAGGGGAAGAGACCCAGTACTTC. The encoded protein is CASSTTGEETQYF.

V gene TRBV18 combines with J gene TRBJ2-1; no definite D call. Between the trimmed V and J ends, which lost 3 bases and 2 bases, there was a span of 8 bases. The V gene's germline CDR1 is KGHSH and CDR2 LQKENI. The CDR3 is 14 amino acids. The CDR3 sequence: CASSPPSPYNEQFF. The CDR3 nucleotides read TGTGCCAGCTCACCGCCTAGTCCCTACAATGAGCAGTTCTTC.

CDR3 coding DNA: TGCAGCGTCATGCGGGACAGGGGAGTCTTGGGTGGCTACACCTTC. Protein sequence: CSVMRDRGVLGGYTF. The chain carries TRBV29-1 and TRBJ1-2, with TRBD1 matching 10 bases. Unmatched junction bases numbered 14, after V lost 6 bases and J lost 7 bases. CDR3 size: 15 residues. Germline V gene lookup returns CDR1 SQVTM and CDR2 ANQGSEA. Variable domain in full (rest from reference TRBV29-1 and TRBJ1-2): SAVISQKPSRDICQRGTSLTIQCQVDSQVTMMFWYRQQPGQSLTLIATANQGSEATYESGFVIDKFPISRPNLTFSTLTVSNMSPEDSSIYLCSVMRDRGVLGGYTFGSGTRLTVV.

The gene calls are TRBV6-6 and TRBJ2-1; 9 positions agree with TRBD1. The CDR3 is 15 amino acids. Germline-derived CDR1 and CDR2 are MNHNY and SVGAGI (reference sequence). With 6 bases clipped from V and 5 bases from J, the junction kept 8 bases outside the gene matches. CDR3 sequence: CASRQGQGKNNEQFF. CDR3 nucleotides: TGTGCCAGCAGACAAGGACAGGGGAAAAACAATGAGCAGTTCTTC.